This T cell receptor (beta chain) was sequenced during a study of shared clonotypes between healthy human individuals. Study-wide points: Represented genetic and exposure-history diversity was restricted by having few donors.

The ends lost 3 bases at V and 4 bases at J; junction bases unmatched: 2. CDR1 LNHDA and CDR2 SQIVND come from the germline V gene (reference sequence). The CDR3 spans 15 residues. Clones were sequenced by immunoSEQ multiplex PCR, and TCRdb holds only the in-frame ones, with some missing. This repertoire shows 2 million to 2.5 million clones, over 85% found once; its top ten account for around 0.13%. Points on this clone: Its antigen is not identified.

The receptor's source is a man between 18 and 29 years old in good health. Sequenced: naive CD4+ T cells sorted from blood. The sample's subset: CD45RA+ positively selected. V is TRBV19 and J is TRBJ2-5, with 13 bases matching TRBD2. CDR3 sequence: CASSIGLAGVETQYF. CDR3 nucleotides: TGTGCCAGTAGTATCGGACTAGCGGGAGTAGAGACCCAGTACTTC. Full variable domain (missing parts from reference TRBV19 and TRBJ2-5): DGGITQSPKYLFRKEGQNVTLSCEQNLNHDAMYWYRQDPGQGLRLIYYSQIVNDFQKGDIAEGYSVSREKKESFPLTVTSAQKNPTAFYLCASSIGLAGVETQYFGPGTRLLVL.